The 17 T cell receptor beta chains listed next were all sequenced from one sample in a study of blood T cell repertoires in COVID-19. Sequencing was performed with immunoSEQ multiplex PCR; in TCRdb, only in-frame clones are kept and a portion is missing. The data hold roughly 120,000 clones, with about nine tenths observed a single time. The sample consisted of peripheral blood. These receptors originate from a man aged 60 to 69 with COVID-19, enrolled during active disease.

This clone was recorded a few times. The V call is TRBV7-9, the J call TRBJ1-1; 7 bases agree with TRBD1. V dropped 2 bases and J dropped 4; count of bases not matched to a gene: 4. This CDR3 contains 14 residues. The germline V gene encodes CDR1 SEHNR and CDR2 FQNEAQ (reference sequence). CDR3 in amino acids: CASSLNRGGTEAFF. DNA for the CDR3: TGTGCCAGCAGCTTAAACAGGGGCGGCACTGAAGCTTTCTTT.

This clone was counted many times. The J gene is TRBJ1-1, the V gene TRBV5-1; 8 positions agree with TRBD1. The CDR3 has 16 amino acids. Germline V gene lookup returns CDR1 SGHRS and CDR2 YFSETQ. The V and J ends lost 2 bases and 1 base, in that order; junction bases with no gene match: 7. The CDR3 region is CASSLQGVSANTEAFF. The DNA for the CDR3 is TGCGCCAGCAGCTTACAGGGGGTCTCTGCGAACACTGAAGCTTTCTTT.

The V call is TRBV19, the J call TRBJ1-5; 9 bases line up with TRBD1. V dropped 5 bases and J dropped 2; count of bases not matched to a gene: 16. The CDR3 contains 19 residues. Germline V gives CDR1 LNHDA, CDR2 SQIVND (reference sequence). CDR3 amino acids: CASSLNRDRAVFGNQPQHF. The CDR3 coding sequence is TGTGCCAGTAGTTTGAACCGGGACAGGGCCGTGTTCGGCAATCAGCCCCAGCATTTT.

CDR3 sequence: CASSEASGSTF. CDR3 coding DNA: TGTGCCAGCAGTGAAGCAAGCGGGAGCACCTTC. The chain employs TRBV2 and TRBJ1-2; D is undetermined. The V end was cut by 0 bases, the J end by 13 bases, with 9 bases between. The CDR3 has 11 residues. Germline V lookup: CDR1 SNHLY, CDR2 FYNNEI.

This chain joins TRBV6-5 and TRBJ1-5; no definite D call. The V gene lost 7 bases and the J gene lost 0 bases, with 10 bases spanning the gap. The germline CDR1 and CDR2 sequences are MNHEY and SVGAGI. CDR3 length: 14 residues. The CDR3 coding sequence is TGTGCCAGCACTAAGACTAATAGCAATCAGCCCCAGCATTTT. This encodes CASTKTNSNQPQHF.

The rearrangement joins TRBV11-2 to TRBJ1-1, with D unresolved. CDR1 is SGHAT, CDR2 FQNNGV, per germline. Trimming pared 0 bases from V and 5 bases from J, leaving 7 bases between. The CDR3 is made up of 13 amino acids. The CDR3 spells CASSLDELTEAFF. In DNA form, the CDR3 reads TGTGCCAGCAGCTTAGATGAGCTGACTGAAGCTTTCTTT.

The CDR3 region has the DNA TGTGCCAGCATTAGGTTGGGGGCCGACTATGGCTACACCTTC. Translation gives CASIRLGADYGYTF. This chain joins TRBV2 and TRBJ1-2; possibly TRBD1 for D (6 bases). V was clipped by 7 bases and J by 3 bases, with 15 bases between them. From germline, CDR1 is SNHLY and CDR2 FYNNEI. The CDR3 consists of 14 residues.

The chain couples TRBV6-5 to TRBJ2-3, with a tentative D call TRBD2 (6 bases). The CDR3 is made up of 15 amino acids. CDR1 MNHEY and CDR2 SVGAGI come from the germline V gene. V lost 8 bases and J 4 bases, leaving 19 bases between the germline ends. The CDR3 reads CASVRRGGIADTQYF. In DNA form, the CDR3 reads TGTGCCAGCGTGCGGCGAGGCGGGATCGCAGATACGCAGTATTTT.

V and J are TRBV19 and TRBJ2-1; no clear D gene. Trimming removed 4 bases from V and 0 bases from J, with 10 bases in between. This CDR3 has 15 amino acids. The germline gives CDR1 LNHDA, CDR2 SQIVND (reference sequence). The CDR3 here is CASSTTESSYNEQFF. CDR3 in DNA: TGTGCCAGTAGTACCACAGAGAGCTCCTACAATGAGCAGTTCTTC.

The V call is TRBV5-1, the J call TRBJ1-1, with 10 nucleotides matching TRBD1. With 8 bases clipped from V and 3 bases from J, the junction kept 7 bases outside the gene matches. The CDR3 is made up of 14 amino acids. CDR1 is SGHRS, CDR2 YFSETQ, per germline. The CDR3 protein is CASQTGTGDTEAFF. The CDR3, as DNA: TGCGCCAGTCAAACCGGGACAGGGGACACTGAAGCTTTCTTT.

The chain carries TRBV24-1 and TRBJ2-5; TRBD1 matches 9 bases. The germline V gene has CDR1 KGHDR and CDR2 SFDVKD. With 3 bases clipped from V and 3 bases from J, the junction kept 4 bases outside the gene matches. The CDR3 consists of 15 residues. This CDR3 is CATSDPDRGKETQYF. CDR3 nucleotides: TGTGCCACCAGTGATCCGGACAGGGGCAAAGAGACCCAGTACTTC.

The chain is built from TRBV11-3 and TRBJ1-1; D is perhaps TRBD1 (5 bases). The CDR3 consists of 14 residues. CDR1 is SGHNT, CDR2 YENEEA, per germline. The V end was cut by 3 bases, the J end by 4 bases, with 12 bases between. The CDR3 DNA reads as TGTGCCAGCAGCTTCCGGGACTCGGGCACTGAAGCTTTCTTT. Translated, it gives CASSFRDSGTEAFF.

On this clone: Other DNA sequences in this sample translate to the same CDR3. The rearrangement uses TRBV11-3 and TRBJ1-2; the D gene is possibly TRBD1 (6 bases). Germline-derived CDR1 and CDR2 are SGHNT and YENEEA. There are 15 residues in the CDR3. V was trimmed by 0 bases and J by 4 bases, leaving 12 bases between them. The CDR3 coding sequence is TGTGCCAGCAGCTTAGATACCCAGGGGACCTATGGCTACACCTTC. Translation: CASSLDTQGTYGYTF.

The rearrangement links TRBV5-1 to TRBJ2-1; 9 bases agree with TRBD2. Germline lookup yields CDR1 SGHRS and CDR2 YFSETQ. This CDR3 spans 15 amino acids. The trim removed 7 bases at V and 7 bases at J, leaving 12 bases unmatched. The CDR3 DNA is TGCGCCAGCCGCCCACCGGGACTAGCCTCAAATGAGCAGTTCTTC. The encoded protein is CASRPPGLASNEQFF.

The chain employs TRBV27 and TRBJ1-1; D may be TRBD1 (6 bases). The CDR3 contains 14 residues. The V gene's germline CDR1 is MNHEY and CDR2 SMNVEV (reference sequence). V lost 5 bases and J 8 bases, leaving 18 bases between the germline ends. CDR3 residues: CASSGYRVRGEAFF. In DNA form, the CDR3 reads TGTGCCAGCAGTGGCTACAGGGTACGGGGCGAAGCTTTCTTT.

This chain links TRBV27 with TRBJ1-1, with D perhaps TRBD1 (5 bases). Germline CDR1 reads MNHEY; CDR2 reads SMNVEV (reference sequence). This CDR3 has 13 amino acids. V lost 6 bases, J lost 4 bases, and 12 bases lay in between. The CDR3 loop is CASSLGGGTEAFF. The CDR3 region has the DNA TGTGCCAGCAGCTTGGGGGGTGGCACTGAAGCTTTCTTT.

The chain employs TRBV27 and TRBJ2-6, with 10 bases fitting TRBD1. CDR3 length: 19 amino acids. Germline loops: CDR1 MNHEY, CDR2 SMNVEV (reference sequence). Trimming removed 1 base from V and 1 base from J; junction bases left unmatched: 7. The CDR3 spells CASSLYTDRGPSGANVLTF. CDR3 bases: TGTGCCAGCAGTTTATACACCGACAGGGGGCCGTCTGGGGCCAACGTCCTGACTTTC.